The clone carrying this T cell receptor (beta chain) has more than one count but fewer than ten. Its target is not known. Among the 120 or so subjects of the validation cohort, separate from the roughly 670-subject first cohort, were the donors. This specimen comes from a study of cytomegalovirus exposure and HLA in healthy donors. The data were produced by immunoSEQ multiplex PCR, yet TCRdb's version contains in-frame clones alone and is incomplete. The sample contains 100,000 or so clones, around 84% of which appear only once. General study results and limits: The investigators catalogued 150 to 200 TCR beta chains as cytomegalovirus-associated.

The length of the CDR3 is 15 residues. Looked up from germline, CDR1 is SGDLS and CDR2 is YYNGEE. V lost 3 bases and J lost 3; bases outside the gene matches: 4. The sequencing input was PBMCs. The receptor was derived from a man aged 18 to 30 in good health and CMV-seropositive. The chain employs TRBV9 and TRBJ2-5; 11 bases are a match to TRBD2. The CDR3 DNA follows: TGTGCCAGCAGCGCCGGGACTAGCGGAAAAGAGACCCAGTACTTC. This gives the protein CASSAGTSGKETQYF.